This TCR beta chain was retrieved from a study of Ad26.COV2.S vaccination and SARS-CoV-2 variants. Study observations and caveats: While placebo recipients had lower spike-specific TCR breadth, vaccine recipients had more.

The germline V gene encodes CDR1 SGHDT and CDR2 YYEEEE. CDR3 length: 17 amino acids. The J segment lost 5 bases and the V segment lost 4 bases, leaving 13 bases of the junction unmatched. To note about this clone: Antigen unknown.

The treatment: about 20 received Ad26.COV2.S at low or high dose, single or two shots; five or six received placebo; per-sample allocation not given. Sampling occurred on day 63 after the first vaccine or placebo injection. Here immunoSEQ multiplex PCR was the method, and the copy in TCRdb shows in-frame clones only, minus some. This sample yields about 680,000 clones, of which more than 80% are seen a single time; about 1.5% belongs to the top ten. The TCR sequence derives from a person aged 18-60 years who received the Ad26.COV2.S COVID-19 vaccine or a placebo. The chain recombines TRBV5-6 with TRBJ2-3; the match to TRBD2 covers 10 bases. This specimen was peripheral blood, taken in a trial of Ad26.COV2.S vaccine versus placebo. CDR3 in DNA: TGTGCCAGCAGCGCTACCGGGACTAGCGACTCTATAGATACGCAGTATTTT. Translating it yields CASSATGTSDSIDTQYF.